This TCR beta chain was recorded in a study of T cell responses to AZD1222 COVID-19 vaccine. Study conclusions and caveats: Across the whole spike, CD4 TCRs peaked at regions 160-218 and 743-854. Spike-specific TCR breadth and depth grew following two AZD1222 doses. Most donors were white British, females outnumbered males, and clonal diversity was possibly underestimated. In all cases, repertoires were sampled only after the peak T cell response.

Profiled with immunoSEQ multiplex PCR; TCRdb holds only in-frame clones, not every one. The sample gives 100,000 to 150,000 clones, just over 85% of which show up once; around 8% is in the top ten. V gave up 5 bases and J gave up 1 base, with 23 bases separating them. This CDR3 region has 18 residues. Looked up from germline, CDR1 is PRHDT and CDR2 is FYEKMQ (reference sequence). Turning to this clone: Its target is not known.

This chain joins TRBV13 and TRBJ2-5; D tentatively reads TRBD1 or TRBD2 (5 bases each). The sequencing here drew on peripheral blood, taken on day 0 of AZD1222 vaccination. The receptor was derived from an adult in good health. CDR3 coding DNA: TGTGCCAGCAGCCTCTCGGGGCTACCTAAGATTGCCCAAGAGACCCAGTACTTC. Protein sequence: CASSLSGLPKIAQETQYF.